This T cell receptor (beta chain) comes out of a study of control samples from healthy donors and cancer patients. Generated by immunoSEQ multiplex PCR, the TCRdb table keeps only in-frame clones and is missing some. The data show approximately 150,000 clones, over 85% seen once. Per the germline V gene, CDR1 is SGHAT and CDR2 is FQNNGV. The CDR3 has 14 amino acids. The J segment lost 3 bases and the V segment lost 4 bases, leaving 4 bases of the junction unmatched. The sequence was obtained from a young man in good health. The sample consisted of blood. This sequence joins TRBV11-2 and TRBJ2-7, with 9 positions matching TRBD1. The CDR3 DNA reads TGTGCCAGCAGCTACGGGACAGGGCACTACGAGCAGTACTTC. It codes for CASSYGTGHYEQYF.